This T cell receptor beta chain was recovered during a study of T cells in women clearing cervical HPV infection. At the level of the study: HLA type could not be excluded as a confounder.

MY09/MY11 PCR detected cervical HPV DNA; dot-blot assigned genotypes. Study-wide findings and caveats: A classifier using richness and V gene abundances reached an AUC of more than 0.8. Each sample's T-cell count was unknown, possibly confounding richness.

This CDR3 contains 14 residues. V lost 0 bases, J lost 6 bases, and 8 bases lay in between. Per germline, CDR1 LGHNA and CDR2 YNFKEQ. Clones were read by immunoSEQ multiplex PCR, and TCRdb kept only the in-frame ones, dropping some. This sample carries 40,000 to 55,000 clones, with 0.95% to 1.5% going to the ten biggest clones. On this clone: Its antigen is unknown. The observed sequence ends 3 residues before the CDR3 terminus, with the missing tail filled in from the germline J gene.

The TCR originated in a woman between 18 and 70 years old with a cervical HPV16 infection that either progressed to CIN3+ or cleared (not recorded which). The sample consisted of blood buffy coat. V usage is TRBV4-2 and J usage is TRBJ2-2, with D uncertain. The sequenced part of the CDR3 DNA is TGTGCCAGCAGCCAAGATTCGGTTGCCGGGGAG. Amino acid sequence: CASSQDSVAGE. The complete CDR3 reads CASSQDSVAGELFF.